The 20 T cell receptor beta chains reported below all come from one sample, sequenced in a study of T-cell memory formation after mild COVID-19. TCRdb passed the 5' RACE reads through MiXCR, listing each CDR3 protein once. The top ten hold 9.5% to 15% of the sample, which has approximately 500,000 distinct CDR3 sequences, around a quarter seen once. Sample: PBMCs or a T cell subset sorted from them (not recorded which). These receptors all come from an adult woman who had mild COVID-19 (a few samples of this study predate the infection). Cell type and time point are not known.

The chain joins TRBV14 to TRBJ2-1; 14 nucleotides agree with TRBD2. Germline CDR1 SGHDN, CDR2 FVKESK. The CDR3 has 15 residues. Unmatched junction bases numbered 5, after V lost 4 bases and J lost 9 bases. CDR3 protein: CASSRRLAGGSEQFF. The CDR3 coding sequence is TGTGCCAGCAGCCGAAGACTAGCGGGAGGGAGTGAGCAGTTCTTC.

This clonotype has more than one count but fewer than ten. The CDR3 region has the DNA TGTGCCATCTCTAGCTTGGAGGCCACTGAAGCTTTCTTT. It codes for CAISSLEATEAFF. The V call is TRBV10-3, the J call TRBJ1-1, with no clear D. CDR3 length: 13 residues. Germline CDR1 and CDR2: ENHRY and SYGVKD. V lost 8 bases to trimming and J lost 4 bases, with 14 bases between them.

The table lists this clonotype with many counts. This rearrangement joins TRBV30 to TRBJ2-7, with 13 nucleotides matching TRBD2. The CDR3 loop spans 16 amino acids. CDR1 is GTSNPN and CDR2 is SVGIG in the germline V gene (reference sequence). Unmatched junction bases numbered 8, after V lost 4 bases and J lost 2 bases. This chain's CDR3 is CAWTPSGLAGAYEQYF. DNA for the CDR3: TGTGCCTGGACGCCCAGCGGACTAGCGGGGGCCTACGAGCAGTACTTC. Full variable domain (remainder filled in from reference TRBV30 and TRBJ2-7): SQTIHQWPATLVQPVGSPLSLECTVEGTSNPNLYWYRQAAGRGLQLLFYSVGIGQISSEVPQNLSASRPQDRQFILSSKKLLLSDSGFYLCAWTPSGLAGAYEQYFGPGTRLTVT.

This chain links TRBV10-3 with TRBJ2-3, with 9 nucleotides matching TRBD1. The CDR3 is 16 amino acids. Germline lookup yields CDR1 ENHRY and CDR2 SYGVKD. V was clipped by 3 bases and J by 0 bases; unmatched bases: 4. In DNA form, the CDR3 reads TGTGCCATCAGTGAAACAGGGGGCGGGAGCACAGATACGCAGTATTTT. This sequence encodes CAISETGGGSTDTQYF.

V and J are TRBV3-1 and TRBJ1-6; maybe TRBD1 (5 bases). The V and J ends lost 5 bases and 19 bases respectively, with 18 bases between them. CDR3 length: 12 amino acids. Germline assignment: CDR1 LGHDT and CDR2 YNNKEL (reference sequence). CDR3: CASSAIRGSFHF. The DNA of the CDR3 is TGTGCCAGCAGCGCGATTCGGGGGTCCTTTCACTTT.

The rearrangement uses TRBV5-6 and TRBJ2-3; D may be TRBD1 or TRBD2 (5 bases each). From germline, CDR1 is SGHDT and CDR2 YYEEEE. The CDR3 has 17 residues. V dropped 0 bases and J dropped 2 bases, with 16 bases sitting between them. CDR3 in amino acids: CASSLGQGPHPTDTQYF. The CDR3 DNA follows: TGTGCCAGCAGCTTGGGCCAGGGACCTCACCCCACAGATACGCAGTATTTT.

The chain has TRBV7-8 and TRBJ2-4, with 11 bases fitting TRBD2. The V gene's germline CDR1 is SGHVS and CDR2 FQNEAQ. The CDR3 is 18 amino acids. V shed 5 bases, J shed 1 base, and the junction held 10 bases outside the gene matches. CDR3 in DNA: TGTGCCAGCAGCCACCGACTAGCGGGGATAGTGGCCAAAAACATTCAGTACTTC. Protein product: CASSHRLAGIVAKNIQYF. Based on the CDR3 plus reference TRBV7-8 and TRBJ2-4, the full variable domain is GAGVSQSPRYKVAKRGQDVALRCDPISGHVSLFWYQQALGQGPEFLTYFQNEAQLDKSGLPSDRFFAERPEGSVSTLKIQRTQQEDSAVYLCASSHRLAGIVAKNIQYFGAGTRLSVL.

This clonotype was counted only a few times. This rearrangement joins TRBV4-1 to TRBJ2-1; 9 bases line up with TRBD2. The CDR3 runs to 17 residues. CDR1 is MGHRA and CDR2 is YSYEKL in the germline V gene. V lost 1 base to trimming and J lost 4 bases; unmatched junction nucleotides: 8. CDR3 nucleotides: TGCGCCAGCAGCCAAGCCCCTAGCGGGGAAACTTACAATGAGCAGTTCTTC. Translated: CASSQAPSGETYNEQFF.

This clonotype turned up a few times. The CDR3 region is CASTPWDYSDEQYF. The DNA for the CDR3 is TGTGCCAGCACCCCCTGGGACTACTCTGACGAGCAGTACTTC. V gene TRBV7-9 combines with J gene TRBJ2-7, with TRBD2 matching 7 bases. CDR1 SEHNR and CDR2 FQNEAQ come from the germline V gene (reference sequence). The CDR3 has 14 amino acids. Trimming removed 7 bases from V and 5 bases from J; junction bases left unmatched: 11. Looking up the rest from reference TRBV7-9 and TRBJ2-7 gives the full variable domain: DTGVSQNPRHKITKRGQNVTFRCDPISEHNRLYWYRQTLGQGPEFLTYFQNEAQLEKSRLLSDRFSAERPKGSFSTLEIQRTEQGDSAMYLCASTPWDYSDEQYFGPGTRLTVT.

This clonotype was detected only once. The chain has TRBV30 and TRBJ2-2, with D tentatively TRBD2 (6 bases). Per the germline V gene, CDR1 is GTSNPN and CDR2 is SVGIG (reference sequence). The CDR3 consists of 15 residues. The V end lost 3 bases, the J end lost 4 bases, and 15 bases lay between the germline ends. The CDR3 DNA reads as TGTGCCTGGAGGGGAATAGCGGTCGGCACCGGGGAGCTGTTTTTT. The encoded protein is CAWRGIAVGTGELFF. The variable domain in full, with the rest retrieved from reference TRBV30 and TRBJ2-2, is SQTIHQWPATLVQPVGSPLSLECTVEGTSNPNLYWYRQAAGRGLQLLFYSVGIGQISSEVPQNLSASRPQDRQFILSSKKLLLSDSGFYLCAWRGIAVGTGELFFGEGSRLTVL.

There are a few counts of this clonotype. CDR3 bases: TGCGCCAGCAGCTTGTACAGGGAGTCCTCGACAGATACGCAGTATTTT. This encodes CASSLYRESSTDTQYF. The chain uses TRBV4-1 and TRBJ2-3; maybe TRBD1 (6 bases). Per the germline V gene, CDR1 is MGHRA and CDR2 is YSYEKL. CDR3 length: 16 amino acids. The V and J ends lost 5 bases and 3 bases respectively, with 18 bases between them.

This clonotype appeared a few times. The chain recombines TRBV5-6 with TRBJ1-1; D remains unclear. Per germline, CDR1 SGHDT and CDR2 YYEEEE. The CDR3 is made up of 14 amino acids. The V end was cut by 2 bases, the J end by 6 bases, with 14 bases between. The CDR3 nucleotides read TGTGCCAGCAGCTTCCCAGACGGGCTGGCTGAAGCTTTCTTT. As protein: CASSFPDGLAEAFF. Combining the CDR3 with reference TRBV5-6 and TRBJ1-1 gives the whole variable domain DAGVTQSPTHLIKTRGQQVTLRCSPKSGHDTVSWYQQALGQGPQFIFQYYEEEERQRGNFPDRFSGHQFPNYSSELNVNALLLGDSALYLCASSFPDGLAEAFFGQGTRLTVV.

This sequence joins TRBV6-6 and TRBJ2-3; TRBD2 aligns across 14 bases. Germline trimming cut 5 bases from V and 0 bases from J; bases unmatched to any gene: 7. The CDR3 sequence is 18 residues long. Germline assignment: CDR1 MNHNY and CDR2 SVGAGI (reference sequence). CDR3 sequence reads: CASSPGTSGSVSTDTQYF. CDR3 nucleotides: TGTGCCAGCAGTCCAGGGACTAGCGGGAGTGTCAGCACAGATACGCAGTATTTT.

J is TRBJ1-5 and V is TRBV20-1; tentative D call: TRBD1 (5 bases). The V gene's germline CDR1 is DFQATT and CDR2 SNEGSKA (reference sequence). The CDR3 loop spans 17 amino acids. V was shortened by 0 bases and J by 0 bases, with 15 bases between the two germline ends. The CDR3 coding sequence is TGCAGTGCTAGAGAGGGGGAAATACCGACTAGCAATCAGCCCCAGCATTTT. Its protein is CSAREGEIPTSNQPQHF.

The rearrangement joins TRBV3-1 to TRBJ2-1; the match to TRBD2 covers 7 bases. The CDR3 contains 12 residues. The ends lost 2 bases at V and 10 bases at J; junction bases unmatched: 2. CDR1 is LGHDT and CDR2 is YNNKEL in the germline V gene (reference sequence). DNA for the CDR3: TGTGCCAGCAGCCAAAGCGGGGTGGAGCAGTTCTTC. Translated, it gives CASSQSGVEQFF.

Worth noting for this clonotype: A single base separates this from a much larger clone, so it may be a read error. The chain has TRBV15 and TRBJ2-1, with 9 positions matching TRBD2. Per the germline V gene, CDR1 is LNHNV and CDR2 is YYDKDF (reference sequence). The CDR3 has 14 amino acids. Here the CDR3 DNA reads TGTGCCACCAGAAGAGACGCGGGGGGGCAGGAGCAGTTCTTC. The encoded protein is CATRRDAGGQEQFF.

This clonotype was counted between two and nine times. The chain employs TRBV20-1 and TRBJ1-5; D is ambiguous. Germline CDR1 reads DFQATT; CDR2 reads SNEGSKA (reference sequence). There are 9 residues in the CDR3. Trimming removed 3 bases from V and 6 bases from J, with 0 bases in between. The CDR3 loop reads CSASQPQHF. For the CDR3, the DNA is TGCAGTGCTAGTCAGCCCCAGCATTTT.

The CDR3 protein is CSVEADDYGYTF. The CDR3 DNA follows: TGCAGCGTTGAGGCAGACGATTATGGCTACACCTTC. The chain carries TRBV29-1 and TRBJ1-2; D remains unclear. The CDR3 has 12 residues. V was cut by 3 bases and J by 5 bases, with 10 bases left in between. Germline CDR1 SQVTM, CDR2 ANQGSEA.

V gene TRBV9 combines with J gene TRBJ2-7; 7 nucleotides align to TRBD1. Trimming took 2 bases from V and 1 from J; bases not matched to a gene: 6. Germline CDR1 reads SGDLS; CDR2 reads YYNGEE. CDR3 length equals 15 residues. The CDR3 reads CASSVGQEISYEQYF. The CDR3 nucleotides read TGTGCCAGCAGCGTCGGACAGGAGATTTCCTACGAGCAGTACTTC.

This sequence joins TRBV5-1 and TRBJ2-5; the D gene could be TRBD1 or TRBD2 (5 bases each). CDR1 SGHRS and CDR2 YFSETQ come from the germline V gene. Trimming stripped 4 bases from V and 6 bases from J, with 19 bases between. CDR3 length: 15 amino acids. The CDR3 coding sequence is TGCGCCAGCAGCCTGAGTTGGGGGAGCAGACAGACCCAGTACTTC. This codes for CASSLSWGSRQTQYF.